This TCR beta chain appears in the sequencing data of a study of PD-1 and CTLA-4 blockade in melanoma. Clones were sequenced by immunoSEQ multiplex PCR, and TCRdb holds only the in-frame ones, with some missing. This sample has roughly 30,000 clones, with 80% to 95% found just once. The germline CDR1 and CDR2 sequences are SGHDT and YYEEEE. Between the trimmed V and J ends, which lost 4 bases and 0 bases, there was a span of 14 bases. This CDR3 is built from 15 residues. The chain has TRBV5-6 and TRBJ2-7; a possible D gene is TRBD2 (6 bases). This sample comprised CD8+ T cells from peripheral blood, obtained from a patient given anti-PD-1 treatment. This receptor was obtained from a human donor with melanoma. This chain's CDR3 is CASSPPGLSSYEQYF. DNA for the CDR3: TGTGCCAGCAGCCCCCCGGGACTCTCCTCCTACGAGCAGTACTTC.